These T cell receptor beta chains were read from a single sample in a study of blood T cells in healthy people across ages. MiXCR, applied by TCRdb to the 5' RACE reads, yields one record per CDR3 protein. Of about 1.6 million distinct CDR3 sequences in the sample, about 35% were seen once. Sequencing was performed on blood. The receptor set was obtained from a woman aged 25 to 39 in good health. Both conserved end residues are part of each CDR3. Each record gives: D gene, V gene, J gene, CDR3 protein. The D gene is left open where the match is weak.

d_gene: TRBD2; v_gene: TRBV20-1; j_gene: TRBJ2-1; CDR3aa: CSARPLAGADNEQFF
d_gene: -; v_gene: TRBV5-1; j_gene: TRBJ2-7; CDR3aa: CASSLRGLDEQYF
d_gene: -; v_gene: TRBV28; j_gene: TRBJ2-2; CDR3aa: CASSFGVPGELFF
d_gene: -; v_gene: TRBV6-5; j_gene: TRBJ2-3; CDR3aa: CASSYRGGADTQYF
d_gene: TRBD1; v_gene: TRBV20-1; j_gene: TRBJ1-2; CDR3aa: CSPGQGENYGYTF
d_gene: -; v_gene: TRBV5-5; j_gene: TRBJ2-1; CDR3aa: CASSPLGFQAYNEQFF
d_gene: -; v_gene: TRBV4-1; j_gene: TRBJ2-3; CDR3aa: CASSHLGKTGAGSDTQYF
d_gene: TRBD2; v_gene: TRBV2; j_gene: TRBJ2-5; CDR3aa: CASSVSVQRESCEQYF
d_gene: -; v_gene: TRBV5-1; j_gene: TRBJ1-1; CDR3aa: CASSLEATPNTEAFF
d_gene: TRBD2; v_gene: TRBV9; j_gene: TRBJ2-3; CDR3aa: CASSALAGPSTDTQYF
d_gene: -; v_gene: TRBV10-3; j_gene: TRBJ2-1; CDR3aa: CAISDDNWNYNEQFF
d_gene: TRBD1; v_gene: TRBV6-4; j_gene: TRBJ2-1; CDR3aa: CASSDTGGSYNEQFF
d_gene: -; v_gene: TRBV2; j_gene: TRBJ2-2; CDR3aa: CASSSALGPNTGELFF
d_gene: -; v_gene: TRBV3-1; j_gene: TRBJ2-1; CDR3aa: CASSPPGVAGRHEQFF
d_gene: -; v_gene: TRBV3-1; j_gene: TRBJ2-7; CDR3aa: CASSPRSGRDWGYEQYF
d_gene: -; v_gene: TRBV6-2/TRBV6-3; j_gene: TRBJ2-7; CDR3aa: CASKRDNAYEQYF
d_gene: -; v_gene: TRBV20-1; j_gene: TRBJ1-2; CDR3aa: CSTSVGSSYGYTF
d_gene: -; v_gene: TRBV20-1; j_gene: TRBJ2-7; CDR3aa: CSARDHSRNYEQYF
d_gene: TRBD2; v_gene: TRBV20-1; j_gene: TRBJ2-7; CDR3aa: CSASRPISGRKVEQYF
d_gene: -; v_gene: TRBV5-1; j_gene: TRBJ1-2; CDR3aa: CASSSTMYGYTF
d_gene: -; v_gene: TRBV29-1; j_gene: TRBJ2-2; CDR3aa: CSVEVVSGEATGELFF
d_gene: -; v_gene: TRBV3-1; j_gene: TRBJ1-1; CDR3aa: CASSPGAVNTEAFF
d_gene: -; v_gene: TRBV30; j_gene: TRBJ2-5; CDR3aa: CAWSAGYRYQETQYF
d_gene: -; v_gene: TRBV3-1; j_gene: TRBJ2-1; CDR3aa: CAGSPRRGGPDEQFF
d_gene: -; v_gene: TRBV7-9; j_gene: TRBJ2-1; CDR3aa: CASSRRRLGDPTYNEQFF
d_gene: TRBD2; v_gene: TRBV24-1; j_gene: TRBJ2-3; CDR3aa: CATSRREGGDTQYF
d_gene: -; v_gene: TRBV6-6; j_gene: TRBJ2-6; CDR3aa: CASSTTGISGANVLTF
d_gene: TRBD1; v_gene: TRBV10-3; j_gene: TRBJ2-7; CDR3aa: CAISPGTGTYEQYF
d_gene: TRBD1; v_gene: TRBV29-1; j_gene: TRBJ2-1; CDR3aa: CSVGGDRANSYNEQFF
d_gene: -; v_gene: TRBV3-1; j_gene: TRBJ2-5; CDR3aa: CASSPSPAGQETQYF
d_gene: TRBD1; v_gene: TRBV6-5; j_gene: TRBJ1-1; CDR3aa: CASSYPGTGEAFF
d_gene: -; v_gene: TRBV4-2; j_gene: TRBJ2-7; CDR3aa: CASSQDWTLSGYEQCF
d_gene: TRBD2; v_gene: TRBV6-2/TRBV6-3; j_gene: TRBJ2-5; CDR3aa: CASSHVGEGQFIYQETQYF
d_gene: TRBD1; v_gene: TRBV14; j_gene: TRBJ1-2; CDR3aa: CASSQVGGNRGGYTF
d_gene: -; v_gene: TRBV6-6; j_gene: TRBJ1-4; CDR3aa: CASRAKDEKLFF